Listed below are T cell receptor beta chains from one sample, sequenced in a study of T-cell reconstitution after alpha-beta-depleted transplantation in children. TCRdb reprocessed the PCR reads via MiXCR and lists one record per CDR3 protein. The sample includes just over 950,000 distinct CDR3 sequences, about 30% seen only once; the top ten take approximately 30%. The material sequenced was PBMCs, mostly from graft donor cells, taken 360 days after TCRalphabeta/CD19-depleted stem cell transplant. The receptors stem from a boy under three years old who had a stem cell transplant for SCID, so the T cells may come from the graft donor. The CDR3 runs from the conserved cysteine through the conserved F or W. D genes are given only for firm matches. The listing skips clone size in some rows; elsewhere it reads once, few, many or a size class.

v_call	j_call	d_call	clone_size	cdr3_aa	cdr3_nt
TRBV7-2	TRBJ1-6	-	-	CASSTAGTLSSPLHF	TGTGCCAGCAGCACCGCCGGGACGTTAAGTTCACCCCTCCACTTT
TRBV20-1	TRBJ1-5	TRBD1	-	CSAKWTGEGQPQHF	TGCAGTGCTAAGTGGACAGGGGAAGGTCAGCCCCAGCATTTT
TRBV7-2	TRBJ1-5	-	few	CASSLRGERQPQHF	TGTGCCAGCAGCTTACGGGGGGAGAGGCAGCCCCAGCATTTT
TRBV7-9	TRBJ1-2	-	few	CASSFDYGYTF	TGTGCCAGCAGCTTTGATTATGGCTACACCTTC
TRBV2	TRBJ1-4	-	few	CASTSYEKLFF	TGTGCCAGCACCTCATATGAAAAACTGTTTTTT
TRBV12-3/TRBV12-4	TRBJ2-1	TRBD1	-	CASSFTSGTASLQFF	TGTGCCAGCAGTTTCACCTCCGGGACAGCTAGCTTGCAGTTCTTC
TRBV12-3/TRBV12-4	TRBJ1-1	-	once	CTSSLLSGQAFF	TGTACCAGCAGTTTATTGAGCGGGCAAGCTTTCTTT
TRBV5-1	TRBJ2-1	-	few	CASILGDGWDNEQFF	TGCGCCAGCATCTTGGGTGACGGGTGGGACAATGAGCAGTTCTTC
TRBV28	TRBJ2-5	-	-	CASSLLGQIQETQYF	TGTGCCAGCAGTTTACTAGGACAGATTCAAGAGACCCAGTACTTC
TRBV3-1	TRBJ2-1	TRBD2	-	CASSQDRAGLAGFYNEQFF	TGTGCCAGCAGCCAAGATCGGGCAGGACTAGCGGGGTTCTACAATGAGCAGTTCTTC
TRBV12-3/TRBV12-4	TRBJ1-2	-	few	CASSLSSLEDYGYTF	TGTGCCAGCAGTTTATCTTCTCTAGAGGACTATGGCTACACCTTC
TRBV28	TRBJ1-4	TRBD1	-	CASSPTGVWGEKLFF	TGTGCCAGCAGTCCCACAGGGGTTTGGGGTGAAAAACTGTTTTTT
TRBV20-1	TRBJ2-3	-	-	CSATLGGLRTDTQYF	TGCAGTGCTACATTAGGCGGACTAAGGACAGATACGCAGTATTTT
TRBV5-1	TRBJ2-3	-	few	CASSLGQAPDTQYF	TGCGCCAGCAGCTTGGGACAGGCTCCCGATACGCAGTATTTT
TRBV18	TRBJ2-6	-	-	CASSPQADSGANVLTF	TGTGCCAGCTCACCTCAGGCTGACTCTGGGGCCAACGTCCTGACTTTC